Presented here are 22 T cell receptor beta chains from one specimen sequenced in a study of cytomegalovirus exposure and HLA in healthy donors. The primer mix had 60 Vbeta and 13 Jbeta primers. Produced via immunoSEQ multiplex PCR; TCRdb's table is partial and in-frame only. The sample contains 90,000 to 150,000 clones, 74% of which appear only once. Sequenced input: PBMCs. The receptors were gathered from a human donor in good health.

The chain is built from TRBV7-9 and TRBJ1-2, with TRBD1 matching 9 bases. This CDR3 is 15 amino acids long. Unmatched junction bases numbered 9, after V lost 2 bases and J lost 8 bases. The germline V gene encodes CDR1 SEHNR and CDR2 FQNEAQ (reference sequence). Written as DNA, the CDR3 is TGTGCCAGCAGCTTATCACAGGGGGCTCTTGTAGGCTACACCTTC. Residues: CASSLSQGALVGYTF.

This clone occurred a few times. This chain joins TRBV18 and TRBJ2-5, with no clear D. From germline, CDR1 is KGHSH and CDR2 LQKENI. The length of the CDR3 is 13 residues. The V gene lost 4 bases and the J gene lost 3 bases, with 9 bases spanning the gap. CDR3 nucleotides: TGTGCCAGCTCACGAACATCAAAAGAGACCCAGTACTTC. Translated, it gives CASSRTSKETQYF.

The chain employs TRBV2 and TRBJ1-5, with 8 bases that match TRBD1. Germline V CDR1 and CDR2: SNHLY, FYNNEI. The junction had 10 bases not matched to a gene; V was cut back by 4 bases and J by 8 bases. CDR3 length: 15 residues. CDR3: CASSVQGAKSEPQHF. The CDR3 DNA sequence: TGTGCCAGCAGTGTGCAGGGGGCGAAGAGTGAGCCCCAGCATTTT.

The J gene is TRBJ2-7, the V gene TRBV6-6, with 8 bases identical to TRBD2. V shed 2 bases, J shed 3 bases, and the junction held 9 bases outside the gene matches. Germline lookup yields CDR1 MNHNY and CDR2 SVGAGI (reference sequence). The CDR3 totals 16 residues. In nucleotides, the CDR3 is TGTGCCAGCAGTTACGCCGCGGGAGGAGGAGGCTACGAGCAGTACTTC. Encoded protein: CASSYAAGGGGYEQYF.

This clone was seen a handful of times. The chain carries TRBV28 and TRBJ1-2, with D possibly matching TRBD1 (5 bases). CDR1 is MDHEN and CDR2 is SYDVKM in the germline V gene. The CDR3 consists of 14 residues. V was pared by 5 bases and J by 10 bases, with 20 bases between. DNA for the CDR3: TGTGCCAGCAGTCGCGGGGGGACGTTCAGCATCTACACCTTC. Protein: CASSRGGTFSIYTF.

This clone was seen a few times. J is TRBJ2-3 and V is TRBV13; TRBD1 might be the D (6 bases). V was shortened by 5 bases and J by 5 bases, with 14 bases between the two germline ends. Germline CDR1 reads PRHDT; CDR2 reads FYEKMQ (reference sequence). This CDR3 spans 14 amino acids. CDR3 region: CASSIASRGDTQYF. As DNA, the CDR3 is TGTGCCAGCAGCATTGCGTCCAGGGGAGATACGCAGTATTTT.

This clone was seen more than once but under ten times. The V call is TRBV28, the J call TRBJ2-1; TRBD2 agrees at 10 bases. This CDR3 has 17 amino acids. Trimming removed 2 bases from V and 4 bases from J; junction bases left unmatched: 8. CDR1 and CDR2 from the germline V gene are MDHEN and SYDVKM. The CDR3 spells CASSLIAGGWDYNEQFF. CDR3 coding DNA: TGTGCCAGCAGTTTAATAGCGGGGGGCTGGGATTACAATGAGCAGTTCTTC.

V usage is TRBV29-1 and J usage is TRBJ2-7; tentative D call: TRBD2 (5 bases). This CDR3 comprises 11 residues. Germline CDR1 is SQVTM and CDR2 is ANQGSEA. Trimming stripped 7 bases from V and 7 bases from J, with 14 bases between. The CDR3 here is CSAGMSREQYF. DNA of the CDR3: TGCAGCGCGGGGATGTCACGGGAGCAGTACTTC.

This chain links TRBV5-1 with TRBJ2-4; 12 bases match TRBD2. Trimming cost V 5 bases and J 0 bases; bases outside gene matches: 3. CDR3 length equals 16 residues. Germline CDR1 is SGHRS and CDR2 is YFSETQ. The CDR3 reads CASSMTSGGAKNIQYF. CDR3 sequence (DNA): TGCGCCAGCAGTATGACTAGCGGGGGAGCCAAAAACATTCAGTACTTC.

As DNA, the CDR3 is TGTGCCAGCACTTCCCTGAAGACCAGCGGCCTTGAGCAGTTCTTC. It yields the protein CASTSLKTSGLEQFF. The chain uses TRBV6-5 and TRBJ2-1, with D perhaps TRBD2 (5 bases). The length of the CDR3 is 15 residues. Germline V CDR1 and CDR2: MNHEY, SVGAGI. Trimming shortened V by 7 bases and J by 9 bases, and 22 bases separated the two germline ends.

This rearrangement joins TRBV6-6 to TRBJ1-5, with TRBD1 identical over 7 bases. With 7 bases clipped from V and 0 bases from J, the junction kept 6 bases outside the gene matches. Germline V gene lookup returns CDR1 MNHNY and CDR2 SVGAGI (reference sequence). This CDR3 region has 15 residues. The CDR3 is CASNKQGTSNQPQHF. The CDR3 bases are TGTGCCAGCAATAAACAGGGGACTAGCAATCAGCCCCAGCATTTT.

The V gene is TRBV19, the J gene TRBJ2-1; 10 nucleotides agree with TRBD1. Germline V gives CDR1 LNHDA, CDR2 SQIVND (reference sequence). V dropped 9 bases and J dropped 5; count of bases not matched to a gene: 7. This CDR3 is 14 amino acids long. The CDR3 reads CASQDRGGDNEQFF. CDR3 coding DNA: TGTGCCAGCCAGGACAGGGGGGGAGACAATGAGCAGTTCTTC.

The chain is built from TRBV9 and TRBJ1-2; D not certain. The CDR3 length is 12 residues. V was trimmed by 3 bases and J by 6 bases, leaving 9 bases between them. Per germline, CDR1 SGDLS and CDR2 YYNGEE. The CDR3 is CASSGTVDGYTF. As DNA, the CDR3 is TGTGCCAGCAGCGGGACTGTGGATGGCTACACCTTC.

The chain is built from TRBV2 and TRBJ1-6; maybe TRBD1 (6 bases). Germline V lookup: CDR1 SNHLY, CDR2 FYNNEI. The V end was cut by 7 bases, the J end by 9 bases, with 16 bases between. CDR3 length: 14 amino acids. This CDR3 reads CASKGDVTFSPLHF. The CDR3 bases are TGTGCCAGCAAGGGGGACGTTACATTTTCACCCCTCCACTTT. The full variable domain, its missing parts supplied by reference TRBV2 and TRBJ1-6, is EPEVTQTPSHQVTQMGQEVILRCVPISNHLYFYWYRQILGQKVEFLVSFYNNEISEKSEIFDDQFSVERPDGSNFTLKIRSTKLEDSAMYFCASKGDVTFSPLHFGNGTRLTVT.

V is TRBV27 and J is TRBJ2-3; D may be TRBD2 (7 bases). CDR3 length: 15 residues. Deletions cut 2 bases from V and 5 bases from J, with 14 bases between. Germline assignment: CDR1 MNHEY and CDR2 SMNVEV (reference sequence). CDR3 region: CASSLGGGGVDTQYF. The CDR3 nucleotides read TGTGCCAGCAGTTTAGGCGGCGGGGGCGTAGATACGCAGTATTTT.

The chain couples TRBV27 to TRBJ2-1; perhaps TRBD1 as D (6 bases). The length of the CDR3 is 12 residues. Germline values: CDR1 MNHEY, CDR2 SMNVEV (reference sequence). Trimming pared 6 bases from V and 5 bases from J, leaving 8 bases between. This CDR3 is CASRQGNNEQFF. The DNA of the CDR3 is TGTGCCAGCAGGCAGGGGAACAATGAGCAGTTCTTC.

This clone has only a few counts. The CDR3 region has the DNA TGTGCCAGCAGCCCGGGACAGGGGGACCGAAAAGCTTTCTTT. It translates to CASSPGQGDRKAFF. The genes are TRBV5-4 and TRBJ1-1, with 11 bases fitting TRBD1. This CDR3 contains 14 residues. V lost 4 bases and J lost 9; bases outside the gene matches: 8. Germline CDR1 and CDR2: SGHNT and YYREEE (reference sequence).

The J gene is TRBJ1-1, the V gene TRBV5-1; 7 bases are shared with TRBD1. There are 15 residues in the CDR3. CDR1 is SGHRS and CDR2 is YFSETQ in the germline V gene. V lost 4 bases to trimming and J lost 7 bases; unmatched junction nucleotides: 13. CDR3 region: CASSRNTGAAGEAFF. The CDR3 DNA reads as TGCGCCAGCAGCCGAAACACAGGGGCTGCTGGTGAAGCTTTCTTT. The full variable domain, completed using reference TRBV5-1 and TRBJ1-1, is KAGVTQTPRYLIKTRGQQVTLSCSPISGHRSVSWYQQTPGQGLQFLFEYFSETQRNKGNFPGRFSGRQFSNSRSEMNVSTLELGDSALYLCASSRNTGAAGEAFFGQGTRLTVV.

Only a few counts were recorded for this clone. The chain has TRBV7-9 and TRBJ1-4; D gene uncertain. Germline V gene data show CDR1 as SEHNR and CDR2 as FQNEAQ (reference sequence). This CDR3 is 17 amino acids long. The ends were cut back, 2 bases at V and 8 bases at J, with 21 bases in the middle. The CDR3 DNA sequence: TGTGCCAGCAGCTTATTTTGGCTGAGGGAGACGCGAGAAAAACTGTTTTTT. Translated: CASSLFWLRETREKLFF.

V usage is TRBV2 and J usage is TRBJ1-6; tentatively, D is TRBD1 (5 bases). CDR1 and CDR2 (germline): SNHLY, FYNNEI. V lost 1 base, J lost 3 bases, and 13 bases lay in between. This CDR3 is built from 17 residues. As DNA, the CDR3 is TGTGCCAGCAGTGAAGGACAGTCAATTTTCTATAATTCACCCCTCCACTTT. It specifies CASSEGQSIFYNSPLHF.

The V gene is TRBV19, the J gene TRBJ2-6; 11 bases agree with TRBD1. The V segment lost 7 bases and the J segment 4 bases; nucleotides outside the gene matches: 9. This CDR3 contains 17 residues. Germline CDR1 and CDR2: LNHDA and SQIVND (reference sequence). The CDR3 sequence: CASNPRDRGTGANVLTF. For the CDR3, the DNA is TGTGCCAGTAATCCCCGGGACAGGGGGACCGGGGCCAACGTCCTGACTTTC.

This clone has just a few counts. V usage is TRBV4-3 and J usage is TRBJ2-2; 8 bases line up with TRBD1. Germline V gene lookup returns CDR1 LGHNA and CDR2 YSLEER. After removal of 0 bases from V and 4 bases from J, the junction contained 10 bases not matched to a gene. CDR3 size: 18 residues. Here the CDR3 reads CASSQEFSQGARTGELFF. CDR3 DNA sequence: TGCGCCAGCAGCCAAGAGTTTTCGCAGGGGGCGCGCACCGGGGAGCTGTTTTTT.